This TCR beta chain comes out of a study of T cells in localized non-small cell lung cancer. Note on this clone: The antigen is unknown.

Germline assignment: CDR1 MNHNS and CDR2 SASEGT. The CDR3 contains 13 residues. Trimming removed 10 bases at V and 0 bases at J, with 13 bases between. Whole-study results and caveats: Tumor samples were not multi-region, leaving intratumor heterogeneity unexcluded. Tumor showed lower T cell clonality than uninvolved adjacent lung, where it was highest. A raised T cell density in blood coincided with lengthier overall survival.

Profiled with immunoSEQ multiplex PCR; TCRdb holds only in-frame clones, not every one. The data contain around 96,000 clones, approximately 91% of them singletons. The material was PBMCs, obtained before any cancer treatment. The chain recombines TRBV6-1 with TRBJ2-7, with unresolved D. The receptor comes from a woman between 35 and 75 years old with stage II squamous cell lung carcinoma. The CDR3 bases are TGTGCCACCGACTGGCAGGACTCCTACGAGCAGTACTTC. Its translation: CATDWQDSYEQYF.